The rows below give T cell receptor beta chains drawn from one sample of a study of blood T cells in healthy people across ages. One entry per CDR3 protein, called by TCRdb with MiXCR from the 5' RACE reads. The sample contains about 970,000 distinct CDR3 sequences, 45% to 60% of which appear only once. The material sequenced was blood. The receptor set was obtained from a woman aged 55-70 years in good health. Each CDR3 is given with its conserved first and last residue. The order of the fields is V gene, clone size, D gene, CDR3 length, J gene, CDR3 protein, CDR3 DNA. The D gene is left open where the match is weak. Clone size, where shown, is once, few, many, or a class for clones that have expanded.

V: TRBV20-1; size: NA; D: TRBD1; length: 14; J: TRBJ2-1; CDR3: CSARGGTGANEQFF; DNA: TGCAGTGCTAGAGGTGGGACAGGGGCCAATGAGCAGTTCTTC
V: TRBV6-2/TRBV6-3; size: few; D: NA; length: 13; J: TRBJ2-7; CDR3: CASSSRLVGEQYF; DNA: TGTGCCAGCAGTTCCCGGCTAGTCGGCGAGCAGTACTTC
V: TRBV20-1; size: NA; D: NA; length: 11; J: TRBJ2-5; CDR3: CSASWLGEQYF; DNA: TGCAGTGCTAGTTGGTTAGGTGAGCAGTACTTC
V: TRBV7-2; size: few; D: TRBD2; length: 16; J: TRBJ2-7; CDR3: CASSFETSGSFYEQYF; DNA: TGTGCCAGCAGCTTTGAAACTAGCGGGAGCTTCTACGAGCAGTACTTC
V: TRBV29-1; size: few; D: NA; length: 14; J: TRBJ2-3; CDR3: CSVDQGFGTDTQYF; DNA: TGCAGCGTTGATCAGGGCTTCGGGACAGATACGCAGTATTTT
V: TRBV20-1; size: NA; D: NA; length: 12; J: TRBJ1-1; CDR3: CSVSKGFTEAFF; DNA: TGCAGTGTGTCGAAGGGGTTCACTGAAGCTTTCTTT
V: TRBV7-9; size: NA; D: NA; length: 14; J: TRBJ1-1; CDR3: CASSFGRLNTEAFF; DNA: TGTGCCAGCAGCTTCGGACGACTGAACACTGAAGCTTTCTTT
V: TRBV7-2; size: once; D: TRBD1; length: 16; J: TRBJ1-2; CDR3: CASSLQTGSSNYGYTF; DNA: TGTGCCAGCAGCTTACAGACAGGGTCGTCAAACTATGGCTACACCTTC
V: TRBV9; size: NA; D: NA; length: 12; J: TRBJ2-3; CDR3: CASSVGENTQYF; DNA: TGTGCCAGCAGCGTAGGGGAGAATACGCAGTATTTT
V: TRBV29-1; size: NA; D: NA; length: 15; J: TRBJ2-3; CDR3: CSVERAGSCADTQYF; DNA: TGCAGCGTTGAAAGGGCAGGGTCGTGCGCAGATACGCAGTATTTT
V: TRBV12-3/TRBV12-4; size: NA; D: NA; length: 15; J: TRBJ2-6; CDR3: CASKGRQTGANVLTF; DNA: TGTGCCAGCAAGGGACGGCAAACTGGGGCCAACGTCCTGACTTTC
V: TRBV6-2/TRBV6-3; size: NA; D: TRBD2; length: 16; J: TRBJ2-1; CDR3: CASSYSSSGSRDEQFF; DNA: TGTGCCAGCAGTTACTCGAGTAGCGGGAGTCGAGATGAGCAGTTCTTC
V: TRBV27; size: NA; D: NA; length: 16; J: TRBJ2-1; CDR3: CASSNLPLGSYNEQFF; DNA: TGTGCCAGCAGTAACCTCCCTCTTGGGTCCTACAATGAGCAGTTCTTC
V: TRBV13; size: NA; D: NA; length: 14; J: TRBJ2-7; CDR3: CASSLEQGNDEQYF; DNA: TGTGCCAGCAGCTTGGAACAGGGAAACGACGAGCAGTACTTC
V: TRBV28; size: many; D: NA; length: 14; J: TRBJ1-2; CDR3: CASSVTVDRLGYTF; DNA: TGTGCCAGCAGTGTGACGGTGGACCGGCTAGGCTACACCTTC
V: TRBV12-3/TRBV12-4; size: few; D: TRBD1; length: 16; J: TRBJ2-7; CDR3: CASSSPAGTGRDEQYF; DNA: TGTGCCAGCAGTTCACCCGCCGGGACAGGGAGGGACGAGCAGTACTTC
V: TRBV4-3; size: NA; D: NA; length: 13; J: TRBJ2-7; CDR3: CASSQGKEGEQYF; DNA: TGCGCCAGCAGCCAGGGTAAGGAGGGAGAGCAGTACTTC
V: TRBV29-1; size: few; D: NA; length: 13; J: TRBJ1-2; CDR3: CSVAHSANYGYTF; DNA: TGCAGCGTTGCTCACTCAGCTAACTATGGCTACACCTTC
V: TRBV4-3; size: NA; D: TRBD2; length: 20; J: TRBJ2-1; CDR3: CASSPDWTGVGTSSGVEQFF; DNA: TGCGCCAGCAGCCCAGACTGGACAGGAGTCGGGACTAGCTCAGGGGTGGAGCAGTTCTTC
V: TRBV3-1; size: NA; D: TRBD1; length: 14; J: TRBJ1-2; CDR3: CASSQVRGGDGYTF; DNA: TGTGCCAGCAGCCAAGTTAGAGGGGGCGACGGCTACACCTTC
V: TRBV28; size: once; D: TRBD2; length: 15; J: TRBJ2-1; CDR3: CASRHIAGAYNEQFF; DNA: TGTGCCAGCAGACATATAGCGGGGGCCTACAATGAGCAGTTCTTC
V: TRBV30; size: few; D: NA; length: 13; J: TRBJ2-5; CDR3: CAWNRLYQETQYF; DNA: TGTGCCTGGAATCGACTTTACCAAGAGACCCAGTACTTC
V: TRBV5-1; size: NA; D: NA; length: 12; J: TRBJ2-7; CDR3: CASRESAYEQYF; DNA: TGCGCCAGCCGAGAGTCAGCCTACGAGCAGTACTTC
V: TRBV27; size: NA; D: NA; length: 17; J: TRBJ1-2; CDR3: CASSHLPHEREDYGYTF; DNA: TGTGCCAGCAGTCATTTACCCCACGAGAGGGAAGACTATGGCTACACCTTC
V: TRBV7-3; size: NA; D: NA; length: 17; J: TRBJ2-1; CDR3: CASSSPGAGALLNERFF; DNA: TGTGCCAGCAGCTCACCGGGGGCGGGGGCTTTACTCAATGAGCGGTTCTTC
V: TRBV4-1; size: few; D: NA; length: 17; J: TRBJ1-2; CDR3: CASSQTGLSSANYGYTF; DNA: TGCGCCAGCAGCCAAACAGGTCTTTCGTCCGCTAACTATGGCTACACCTTC
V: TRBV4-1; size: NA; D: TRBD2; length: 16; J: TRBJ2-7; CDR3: CASSQAGTSGRYEQYF; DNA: TGCGCCAGCAGCCAGGCCGGGACTAGCGGGAGGTACGAGCAGTACTTC
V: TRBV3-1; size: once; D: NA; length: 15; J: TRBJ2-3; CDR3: CASSQWRRDTDTQYF; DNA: TGTGCCAGCAGCCAATGGCGGCGAGACACAGATACGCAGTATTTT
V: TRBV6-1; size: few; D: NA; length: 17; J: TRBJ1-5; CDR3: CASSVVPGPYSNQPQHF; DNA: TGTGCCAGCAGTGTCGTCCCGGGACCTTATAGCAATCAGCCCCAGCATTTT
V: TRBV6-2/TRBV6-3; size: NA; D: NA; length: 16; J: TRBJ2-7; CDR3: CASSRRQLASSYEQYF; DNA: TGTGCCAGCAGCCGAAGACAGTTGGCGAGCTCCTACGAGCAGTACTTC
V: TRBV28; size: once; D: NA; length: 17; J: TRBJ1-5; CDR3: CASSTLSNPTGRQPQHF; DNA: TGTGCCAGCAGTACCTTGAGCAATCCAACAGGGCGTCAGCCCCAGCATTTT
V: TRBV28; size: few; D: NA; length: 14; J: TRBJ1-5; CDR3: CASSSGQYNQPQHF; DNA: TGTGCCAGCAGTTCAGGACAGTACAATCAGCCCCAGCATTTT
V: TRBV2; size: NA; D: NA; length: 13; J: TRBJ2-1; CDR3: CATTGTAASGQFF; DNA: TGTGCCACTACCGGGACGGCTGCCTCAGGGCAGTTCTTC
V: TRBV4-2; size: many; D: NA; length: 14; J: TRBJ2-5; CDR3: CASSLTGTQETQYF; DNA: TGTGCCAGCAGCCTAACCGGGACGCAAGAGACCCAGTACTTC
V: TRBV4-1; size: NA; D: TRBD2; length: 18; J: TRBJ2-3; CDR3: CASSREEGVSGRIDTQYF; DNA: TGCGCCAGCAGCCGAGAAGAGGGGGTTAGCGGGAGGATAGATACGCAGTATTTT
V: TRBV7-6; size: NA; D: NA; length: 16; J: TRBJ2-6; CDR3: CASSPEGGPGANVLTF; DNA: TGTGCCAGCAGCCCTGAGGGTGGGCCTGGGGCCAACGTCCTGACTTTC
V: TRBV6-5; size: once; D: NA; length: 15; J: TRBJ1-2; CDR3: CASRKSDITNYGYTF; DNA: TGTGCCAGCAGGAAGAGTGACATAACTAACTATGGCTACACCTTC